The present entry profiles one TCR beta chain with its context. Its matching antigen is unknown. The data stem from a study of shared clonotypes between healthy human individuals. The CDR3 spans 15 residues. V was clipped by 6 bases and J by 7 bases; unmatched bases: 11. CDR1 is SQVTM, CDR2 ANQGSEA, per germline. The authors divided CD4+ cells into CD45RA+ naive and CD45RA-negative memory subsets. Study-wide results and caveats: Among non-shared clonotypes, generation probabilities were lower than among those shared by all four donors. Few donors limited the genetic and exposure-history diversity represented.

The sorted-subset replicate PCRs were given roughly 190 ng DNA, which is roughly 30,000 T cell genomes. Profiling relied on immunoSEQ multiplex PCR, and the TCRdb table lists in-frame clones only, not all of them. The repertoire holds 1,400,000 or so clones, with approximately 98.5% as singletons. The chain recombines TRBV29-1 with TRBJ2-1; TRBD2 aligns across 11 bases. The clonotype was recovered from a man between 25 and 39 years old in good health. Sequenced: naive CD4+ T cells sorted from blood. Indicated subset: CD45RA+ positively selected. The CDR3 reads CSVGVAGGPGNEQFF. Here the CDR3 DNA reads TGCAGCGTCGGGGTAGCGGGAGGGCCGGGGAATGAGCAGTTCTTC.